This T cell receptor beta chain was sequenced for a study of T cell responses to AZD1222 COVID-19 vaccine. To note about this clone: Its antigen is currently unknown.

Profiled with immunoSEQ multiplex PCR; TCRdb holds only in-frame clones, not every one. The sample holds roughly 100,000 clones, just over 85% seen once. Study observations and caveats: Regions 160-218 and 743-854 dominated among vaccine-associated CD4 TCRs spanning spike. Reportedly, nearly half the spike-specific TCRs target unmutated variant regions. Donors in the cohort were predominantly white British and more often female, and clonal diversity was possibly underestimated.

The material sequenced was peripheral blood, taken on day 0 of AZD1222 vaccination. This receptor was obtained from an adult in good health.

This CDR3 is CASSLGVSDEQFF. CDR3 sequence (DNA): TGTGCCAGCAGTTTGGGAGTCTCCGATGAGCAGTTCTTC. V usage is TRBV6-5 and J usage is TRBJ2-1; perhaps TRBD2 as D (5 bases). The germline V gene encodes CDR1 MNHEY and CDR2 SVGAGI. V lost 4 bases and J lost 8, with 12 bases in between. The CDR3 is 13 amino acids.